These 8 T cell receptor beta chains share one sample of origin, sequenced in a study of identical twins. From the 5' RACE reads, TCRdb called clonotypes with MiXCR, one entry per CDR3 protein. The repertoire holds 1.5 million to 2 million distinct CDR3 sequences, around 33% seen once, with over 0.25% in the top ten. The sequenced sample was cord blood. The receptors were gathered from a newborn girl in good health.

This clonotype was found a few times. The junction differs from germline at one of its ends, possibly a read error. The rearrangement links TRBV7-6 to TRBJ2-7; tentative D call: TRBD1 (5 bases). CDR1 is SGHVS and CDR2 is FNYEAQ in the germline V gene. The CDR3 totals 13 residues. The CDR3 spells CASSLGLSCEQYF. The CDR3 DNA sequence: TGTGCCAGCAGCTTGGGGCTATCCTGCGAGCAGTACTTC.

The J gene is TRBJ2-7, the V gene TRBV11-2, with D maybe TRBD2 (6 bases). The germline CDR1 and CDR2 sequences are SGHAT and FQNNGV. The V gene lost 4 bases and the J gene lost 3 bases, with 16 bases spanning the gap. This CDR3 comprises 15 residues. CDR3 in amino acids: CASSYGAGRDYEQYF. DNA of the CDR3: TGTGCCAGCAGCTATGGCGCGGGAAGGGACTACGAGCAGTACTTC.

This clonotype was found a few times. This chain links TRBV7-2 with TRBJ2-5, with 9 bases aligning to TRBD1. CDR3 length equals 14 residues. The J segment lost 4 bases and the V segment lost 7 bases, leaving 7 bases of the junction unmatched. The V gene's germline CDR1 is SGHTA and CDR2 FQGNSA. Here the CDR3 DNA reads TGTGCCAGCATCCAGGACAGGGGCACAGAGACCCAGTACTTC. It encodes CASIQDRGTETQYF.

This sequence joins TRBV20-1 and TRBJ1-2, with a possible D match to TRBD1 (6 bases). CDR3 length equals 14 residues. The V end was cut by 1 base, the J end by 2 bases, with 11 bases between. In germline, CDR1 is DFQATT, CDR2 SNEGSKA (reference sequence). The CDR3 nucleotides read TGCAGTGCTAGAGGGGGGCTGGCAAACTATGGCTACACCTTC. Amino acid sequence: CSARGGLANYGYTF.

The chain joins TRBV11-3 to TRBJ2-1; 12 bases match TRBD2. Germline CDR1 and CDR2: SGHNT and YENEEA. The CDR3 is 16 residues long. V gave up 1 base and J gave up 7 bases; unmatched junction bases: 5. The CDR3 protein is CASSLGGGLAGNEQFF. DNA of the CDR3: TGTGCCAGCAGCTTAGGGGGCGGACTAGCGGGAAATGAGCAGTTCTTC.

This clonotype was seen a handful of times. The gene calls are TRBV2 and TRBJ2-5; D remains ambiguous. Germline V gene data show CDR1 as SNHLY and CDR2 as FYNNEI. Trimming cost V 4 bases and J 2 bases, with 14 bases left between them. The CDR3 is made up of 15 amino acids. The CDR3 loop reads CASSGTTGAQETQYF. CDR3 nucleotide sequence: TGTGCCAGCAGTGGGACCACCGGAGCGCAAGAGACCCAGTACTTC.

CDR3 in amino acids: CASSIAGATEAFF. Here the CDR3 DNA reads TGTGCCAGTAGTATCGCGGGGGCGACTGAAGCTTTCTTT. This chain joins TRBV19 and TRBJ1-1, with D perhaps TRBD1 (6 bases). The CDR3 loop spans 13 amino acids. CDR1 and CDR2 from the germline V gene are LNHDA and SQIVND (reference sequence). V was shortened by 3 bases and J by 5 bases, with 10 bases between the two germline ends.

This clonotype turned up a few times. The chain couples TRBV28 to TRBJ1-1; 11 positions agree with TRBD1. Germline CDR1 reads MDHEN; CDR2 reads SYDVKM. CDR3 size: 15 residues. V trimming: 6 bases; J trimming: 4 bases; junction bases outside the gene matches: 7. CDR3 sequence reads: CASSRPDRGLTEAFF. CDR3 DNA: TGTGCCAGCAGCCGCCCGGACAGGGGGCTCACTGAAGCTTTCTTT.